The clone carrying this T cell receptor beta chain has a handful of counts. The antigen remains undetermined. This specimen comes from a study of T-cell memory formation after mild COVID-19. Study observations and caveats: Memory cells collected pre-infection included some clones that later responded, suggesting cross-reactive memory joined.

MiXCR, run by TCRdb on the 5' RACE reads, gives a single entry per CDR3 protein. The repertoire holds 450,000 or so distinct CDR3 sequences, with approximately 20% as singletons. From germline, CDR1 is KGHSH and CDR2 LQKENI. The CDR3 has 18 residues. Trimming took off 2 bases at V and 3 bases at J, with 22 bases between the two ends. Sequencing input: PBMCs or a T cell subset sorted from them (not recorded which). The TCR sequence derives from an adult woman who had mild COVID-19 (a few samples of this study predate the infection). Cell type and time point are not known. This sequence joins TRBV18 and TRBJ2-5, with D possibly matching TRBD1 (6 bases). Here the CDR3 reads CASSPTINREKGKETQYF. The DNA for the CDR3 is TGTGCCAGCTCACCAACTATTAACAGGGAGAAAGGAAAAGAGACCCAGTACTTC.